The clone carrying this T cell receptor (beta chain) occurred many times. The record originates from a study of T cells in Graves' hyperthyroidism and ophthalmopathy. Exclusion criteria comprised uncontrolled infection, other autoimmune disease, pregnancy or lactation. Diagnoses used clinical symptoms, serum thyroxine and TRAb, thyroid ultrasound and orbital computed tomography. The PBMCs had their origin in approximately 10 ml of fresh peripheral blood. The investigators amplified TCR beta CDR3 regions from RNA transcripts. HTBI primers drove first-round RT-PCR of the TCR CDR3. TCRdb passed the multiplex PCR reads through MiXCR, listing each CDR3 protein once. This sample has nearly 600,000 distinct CDR3 sequences, with 12% to 15% found just once. V lost 3 bases, J lost 10 bases, and 10 bases lay in between. The CDR3 extends over 12 amino acids.

The sample consisted of blood. This receptor was obtained from a woman younger than 35 with Graves' ophthalmopathy. This chain uses TRBV12-3 or TRBV12-4 with TRBJ2-1; the D gene is possibly TRBD2 (6 bases). The CDR3 is CASSFGEAEQFF. DNA for the CDR3: TGTGCCAGCAGTTTTGGGGAGGCAGAGCAGTTCTTC.